This T cell receptor (beta chain) was sequenced in a study of blood T cell repertoires in COVID-19. TCRdb's table, derived via immunoSEQ multiplex PCR, lists solely in-frame clones and lacks some. This sample has about 110,000 clones, with roughly 82% found just once. Germline V gene lookup returns CDR1 SGHNT and CDR2 YYREEE (reference sequence). V lost 4 bases to trimming and J lost 5 bases; unmatched junction nucleotides: 4. This CDR3 contains 13 residues. The TCR comes from a woman aged 60 to 75 with acute or convalescent COVID-19. The sequencing input was peripheral blood. This chain links TRBV5-4 with TRBJ2-5, with TRBD1 matching over 8 bases. CDR3 bases: TGTGCCAGCAGCAGGACAGGGACCGAGACCCAGTACTTC. It is translated as CASSRTGTETQYF.